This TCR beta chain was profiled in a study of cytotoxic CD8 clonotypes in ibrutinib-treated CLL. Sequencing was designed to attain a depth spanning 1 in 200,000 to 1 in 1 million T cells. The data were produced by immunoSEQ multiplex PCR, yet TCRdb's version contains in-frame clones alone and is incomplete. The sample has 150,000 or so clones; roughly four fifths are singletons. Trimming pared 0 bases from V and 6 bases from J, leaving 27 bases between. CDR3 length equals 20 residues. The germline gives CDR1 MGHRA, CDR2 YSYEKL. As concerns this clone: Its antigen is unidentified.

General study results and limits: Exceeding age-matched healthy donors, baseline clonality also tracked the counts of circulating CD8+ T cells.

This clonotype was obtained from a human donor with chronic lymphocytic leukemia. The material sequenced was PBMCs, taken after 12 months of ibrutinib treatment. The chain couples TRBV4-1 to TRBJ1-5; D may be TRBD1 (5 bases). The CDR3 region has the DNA TGCGCCAGCAGCCAAGAACGACCGGGACCTATAGGGAGTTGTACTCAGCCCCAGCATTTT. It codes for CASSQERPGPIGSCTQPQHF.